A single sample is the source of the 17 T cell receptor beta chains below, sequenced in a study of cytomegalovirus exposure and HLA in healthy donors. Primers: 60 Vbeta forward and 13 Jbeta reverse. The data were produced by immunoSEQ multiplex PCR, yet TCRdb's version contains in-frame clones alone and is incomplete. This repertoire includes about 200,000 clones. The sample consisted of PBMCs. These receptors all come from a girl aged 2-15 years in good health and CMV-seropositive.

The chain employs TRBV19 and TRBJ2-1, with TRBD2 identical over 9 bases. V trimming: 4 bases; J trimming: 4 bases; junction bases outside the gene matches: 5. The CDR3 is 15 amino acids. Germline V gene lookup returns CDR1 LNHDA and CDR2 SQIVND (reference sequence). For the CDR3, the DNA is TGTGCCAGTAGTAGAATGCTAGCGGGATACAATGAGCAGTTCTTC. Amino acids: CASSRMLAGYNEQFF.

This chain connects TRBV10-3 to TRBJ2-1; TRBD2 agrees at 7 bases. After removal of 2 bases from V and 4 bases from J, the junction contained 11 bases not matched to a gene. Per germline, CDR1 ENHRY and CDR2 SYGVKD. The CDR3 loop spans 17 amino acids. The CDR3 nucleotides are TGTGCCATCAGTGAGCCCGGGGGACTCGGGGGGTACAATGAGCAGTTCTTC. Its protein product is CAISEPGGLGGYNEQFF.

V and J are TRBV27 and TRBJ1-5; 7 nucleotides line up with TRBD1. The V and J ends lost 6 bases and 3 bases, in that order; junction bases with no gene match: 20. CDR1 MNHEY and CDR2 SMNVEV come from the germline V gene (reference sequence). The CDR3 length is 19 residues. As DNA, the CDR3 is TGTGCCAGCAGCTCACATGTGACAGGGATGATACCCGTCAATCAGCCCCAGCATTTT. This translates into CASSSHVTGMIPVNQPQHF.

The rearrangement uses TRBV13 and TRBJ2-2, with 7 nucleotides matching TRBD1. Germline values: CDR1 PRHDT, CDR2 FYEKMQ (reference sequence). This CDR3 contains 15 residues. V shed 5 bases and J 3 bases; nucleotides not matched to a gene: 6. The CDR3 bases are TGTGCCAGCAGCCCCCCGACAGGGTACACCGGGGAGCTGTTTTTT. Encoded protein: CASSPPTGYTGELFF.

The gene calls are TRBV11-2 and TRBJ2-7, with D possibly matching TRBD1 (5 bases). V gave up 5 bases and J gave up 2 bases, with 7 bases separating them. Germline V lookup: CDR1 SGHAT, CDR2 FQNNGV. This CDR3 spans 12 amino acids. The CDR3 here is CASSPGPYEQYF. In DNA, the CDR3 is TGTGCCAGCAGCCCAGGGCCCTACGAGCAGTACTTC.

This chain joins TRBV7-8 and TRBJ2-3; 7 bases map to TRBD1. After removal of 1 base from V and 3 bases from J, the junction contained 7 bases not matched to a gene. The CDR3 runs to 16 residues. CDR1 is SGHVS and CDR2 is FQNEAQ in the germline V gene. CDR3 nucleotides: TGTGCCAGCAGCTTAGGATACAGGGGAATGACAGATACGCAGTATTTT. Amino acids: CASSLGYRGMTDTQYF.

The rearrangement links TRBV5-1 to TRBJ1-4, with a possible D match to TRBD1 (5 bases). Germline V lookup: CDR1 SGHRS, CDR2 YFSETQ. The CDR3 runs 15 residues. Trimming pared 3 bases from V and 3 bases from J, leaving 12 bases between. The CDR3 loop reads CASSSREGPNEKLFF. CDR3 nucleotides: TGCGCCAGCAGCTCACGGGAGGGGCCTAATGAAAAACTGTTTTTT.

The rearrangement uses TRBV4-1 and TRBJ1-2; D gene ambiguous. This CDR3 contains 15 residues. Trimming left V 4 bases short and J 2 bases short, with 14 bases between. CDR1 and CDR2 (germline): MGHRA, YSYEKL. The CDR3 region has the DNA TGCGCCAGCAGCCCAGAGGAGGGAAGCAACTATGGCTACACCTTC. This codes for CASSPEEGSNYGYTF.

The V gene is TRBV10-3, the J gene TRBJ1-2, with 8 bases identical to TRBD1. The CDR3 extends over 14 amino acids. V lost 2 bases and J lost 4; bases outside the gene matches: 3. The germline gives CDR1 ENHRY, CDR2 SYGVKD. The CDR3, as DNA: TGTGCCATCAGTGAGGGGGACAGGCTCTATGGCTACACCTTC. As protein: CAISEGDRLYGYTF.

The V call is TRBV28, the J call TRBJ2-3, with a tentative D call TRBD1 (6 bases). Trimming removed 3 bases from V and 0 bases from J, with 7 bases in between. The CDR3 is 14 residues long. Germline CDR1 MDHEN, CDR2 SYDVKM. CDR3 DNA sequence: TGTGCCAGCAGTTTCGGACAGAGCACAGATACGCAGTATTTT. Encoded protein: CASSFGQSTDTQYF.

The chain recombines TRBV19 with TRBJ1-5, with 8 bases that match TRBD1. The junction had 8 bases not matched to a gene; V was cut back by 6 bases and J by 4 bases. The CDR3 has 15 amino acids. The germline V gene encodes CDR1 LNHDA and CDR2 SQIVND (reference sequence). The DNA of the CDR3 is TGTGCCAGTAGGTTCGGGGACAGGCCTAATCAGCCCCAGCATTTT. This translates into CASRFGDRPNQPQHF.

The chain joins TRBV5-1 to TRBJ1-4; D is uncertain. CDR1 SGHRS and CDR2 YFSETQ come from the germline V gene. CDR3 length: 11 amino acids. Trimming removed 5 bases at V and 4 bases at J, with 3 bases between. CDR3 sequence reads: CASRLNEKLFF. For the CDR3, the DNA is TGCGCCAGCAGACTTAATGAAAAACTGTTTTTT.

The chain uses TRBV28 and TRBJ1-1; the match to TRBD1 covers 8 bases. CDR1 and CDR2 from the germline V gene are MDHEN and SYDVKM. This CDR3 is 14 amino acids long. Trimming took 3 bases from V and 6 from J; bases not matched to a gene: 6. Written as DNA, the CDR3 is TGTGCCAGCAGTTTTAGGGACAGGAAGTCTGAAGCTTTCTTT. Its translation: CASSFRDRKSEAFF.

The rearrangement joins TRBV6-1 to TRBJ2-7; maybe TRBD2 (6 bases). The germline gives CDR1 MNHNS, CDR2 SASEGT. Trimming shortened V by 6 bases and J by 2 bases, and 17 bases separated the two germline ends. The CDR3 runs 15 residues. The CDR3 region has the DNA TGTGCCAGCAGCCAAGAACTAGCATACACCTACGAGCAGTACTTC. Its translation: CASSQELAYTYEQYF.

The chain employs TRBV10-3 and TRBJ2-2; TRBD2 might be the D (6 bases). The germline V gene has CDR1 ENHRY and CDR2 SYGVKD. CDR3 size: 15 residues. Trimming removed 2 bases at V and 1 base at J, with 8 bases between. The CDR3 loop reads CAISEREVNTGELFF. CDR3 DNA: TGTGCCATCAGTGAGAGGGAGGTGAACACCGGGGAGCTGTTTTTT.

The rearrangement uses TRBV27 and TRBJ2-6; 7 nucleotides line up with TRBD1. V was pared by 1 base and J by 3 bases, with 6 bases of the junction left unmatched. Germline CDR1 MNHEY, CDR2 SMNVEV (reference sequence). The CDR3 totals 17 residues. CDR3 sequence (DNA): TGTGCCAGCAGTTTATTTAAGGGGGCGGTTGGGGCCAACGTCCTGACTTTC. Encoded protein: CASSLFKGAVGANVLTF.

The chain couples TRBV28 to TRBJ2-1; 8 bases align to TRBD1. Germline V gives CDR1 MDHEN, CDR2 SYDVKM. There are 15 residues in the CDR3. J was trimmed by 4 bases and V by 7 bases; bases with no gene match: 9. CDR3 nucleotides: TGTGCCAGCAAACCTATAGGACAGGGTTACAATGAGCAGTTCTTC. It specifies CASKPIGQGYNEQFF.